The 18 T cell receptor beta chains below come from one sample, sequenced in a study of blood T cell repertoires in COVID-19. The repertoire was sequenced with immunoSEQ multiplex PCR; TCRdb's copy has only in-frame clones and lacks some. The sample yields a few hundred thousand clones, 75% to 90% seen once. Material for sequencing was PBMCs or T cells enriched from blood (not recorded which). The source of these receptors is a man aged 18 to 30 who had recovered from COVID-19.

This chain joins TRBV28 and TRBJ1-2; D might be TRBD1 (5 bases). Germline values: CDR1 MDHEN, CDR2 SYDVKM. The ends were cut back, 6 bases at V and 1 base at J, with 15 bases in the middle. This CDR3 spans 15 amino acids. Here the CDR3 reads CASRLGGTFNYGYTF. The CDR3 bases are TGTGCCAGCAGACTGGGAGGGACCTTTAACTATGGCTACACCTTC.

This clone has only one observation. The chain couples TRBV28 to TRBJ1-3; D uncertain. V shed 5 bases and J shed 2 bases, with 13 bases lying between them. Germline assignment: CDR1 MDHEN and CDR2 SYDVKM. The CDR3 sequence is 15 residues long. CDR3 nucleotides: TGTGCCAGCAGTCCCCCCCCGGGAGCTGGAAACACCATATATTTT. Protein sequence: CASSPPPGAGNTIYF.

This clone was observed once. The J gene is TRBJ2-7, the V gene TRBV18, with 9 bases aligning to TRBD1. Trimming cost V 8 bases and J 3 bases; bases outside gene matches: 11. Germline V gene data show CDR1 as KGHSH and CDR2 as LQKENI. This CDR3 is built from 15 residues. This chain's CDR3 is CASTPWTGDSYEQYF. Here the CDR3 DNA reads TGTGCCAGCACCCCCTGGACAGGGGATAGCTACGAGCAGTACTTC.

The chain recombines TRBV5-1 with TRBJ1-2; the D gene is possibly TRBD1 (5 bases). Per germline, CDR1 SGHRS and CDR2 YFSETQ. The V gene lost 4 bases and the J gene lost 2 bases, with 12 bases spanning the gap. The CDR3 length is 14 residues. As DNA, the CDR3 is TGCGCCAGCAGCGAGGCCCCAGGGAACTATGGCTACACCTTC. As protein: CASSEAPGNYGYTF.

This clone has a single count. This rearrangement joins TRBV5-5 to TRBJ2-4; 7 bases match TRBD1. Germline V gene lookup returns CDR1 SGHKS and CDR2 YYEKEE (reference sequence). This CDR3 is 18 amino acids long. V lost 4 bases, J lost 0 bases, and 13 bases stayed unmatched. The DNA for the CDR3 is TGTGCCAGCAGCCCGGAAGGCGTAGGGGGCTTAGCCAAAAACATTCAGTACTTC. Translation: CASSPEGVGGLAKNIQYF.

The rearrangement uses TRBV5-6 and TRBJ2-7; D is undetermined. This CDR3 is built from 12 residues. In germline, CDR1 is SGHDT, CDR2 YYEEEE. Trimming removed 3 bases from V and 6 bases from J, with 10 bases in between. In nucleotides, the CDR3 is TGTGCCAGCAGCTCCCAGGCGCTCGAGCAGTACTTC. It yields the protein CASSSQALEQYF.

V gene TRBV4-1 combines with J gene TRBJ2-2; TRBD2 aligns across 10 bases. This CDR3 is 17 amino acids long. CDR1 and CDR2 (germline): MGHRA, YSYEKL. With V trimmed by 0 bases and J by 5 bases, 6 bases remained unmatched. The CDR3 bases are TGCGCCAGCAGCCAAGAGTCGCCTAGCGGGAGTACCGGGGAGCTGTTTTTT. This codes for CASSQESPSGSTGELFF.

The chain is built from TRBV5-5 and TRBJ2-7, with D possibly matching TRBD1 (6 bases). With 0 bases removed from V and 3 bases from J, the gap between germline ends came to 10 bases. CDR1 is SGHKS and CDR2 is YYEKEE in the germline V gene (reference sequence). CDR3 length equals 14 residues. The CDR3 DNA reads as TGTGCCAGCAGCTTGGGACAGGCGTACTACGAGCAGTACTTC. Residues: CASSLGQAYYEQYF.

The chain recombines TRBV7-2 with TRBJ2-2, with 7 bases that match TRBD1. The ends lost 5 bases at V and 7 bases at J; junction bases unmatched: 13. Germline CDR1 reads SGHTA; CDR2 reads FQGNSA. This CDR3 contains 16 residues. CDR3 sequence: CASSLFRDRVDGELFF. As DNA, the CDR3 is TGTGCCAGCAGCCTTTTCAGGGACAGAGTCGACGGGGAGCTGTTTTTT.

The genes are TRBV14 and TRBJ1-1; perhaps TRBD1 as D (5 bases). CDR1 is SGHDN, CDR2 FVKESK, per germline. The CDR3 is 15 amino acids. V was cut by 0 bases and J by 2 bases, with 10 bases left in between. In DNA form, the CDR3 reads TGTGCCAGCAGCCAAGATCATGGGGCTAACACTGAAGCTTTCTTT. It is translated as CASSQDHGANTEAFF. The full variable domain, in which reference TRBV14 and TRBJ1-1 provide the parts outside the CDR3, is EAGVTQFPSHSVIEKGQTVTLRCDPISGHDNLYWYRRVMGKEIKFLLHFVKESKQDESGMPNNRFLAERTGGTYSTLKVQPAELEDSGVYFCASSQDHGANTEAFFGQGTRLTVV.

This chain uses TRBV10-3 with TRBJ2-1; 7 positions agree with TRBD2. Germline V lookup: CDR1 ENHRY, CDR2 SYGVKD. V gave up 3 bases and J gave up 7 bases; unmatched junction bases: 3. CDR3 length: 13 amino acids. The DNA for the CDR3 is TGTGCCATCAGTGAACTAGCGCTGAATGAGCAGTTCTTC. Protein product: CAISELALNEQFF.

V gene TRBV7-2 combines with J gene TRBJ1-6; possible D gene TRBD1, 5 bases. CDR1 is SGHTA and CDR2 is FQGNSA in the germline V gene. V lost 1 base to trimming and J lost 10 bases, with 11 bases between them. The CDR3 runs to 14 residues. CDR3 sequence (DNA): TGTGCCAGCAGCTTAGATAAGGGGTGGTCACCCCTCCACTTT. Translation gives CASSLDKGWSPLHF.

V gene TRBV20-1 combines with J gene TRBJ2-1; D perhaps matches TRBD1 (6 bases). The CDR3 sequence is 14 residues long. The germline CDR1 and CDR2 sequences are DFQATT and SNEGSKA (reference sequence). V lost 3 bases and J 5 bases, leaving 14 bases between the germline ends. The CDR3 spells CSASTDSYHNEQFF. The CDR3 region has the DNA TGCAGTGCTAGTACGGACAGTTACCACAATGAGCAGTTCTTC.

This clone came up once. The chain links TRBV27 to TRBJ1-1, with D maybe TRBD1 (6 bases). This CDR3 has 19 residues. V was pared by 4 bases and J by 0 bases, with 24 bases between. Germline assignment: CDR1 MNHEY and CDR2 SMNVEV (reference sequence). The CDR3 spells CASSSLTRGGPRVNTEAFF. The CDR3 coding sequence is TGTGCCAGCAGTTCCCTCACGAGGGGGGGGCCGAGGGTGAACACTGAAGCTTTCTTT.

The CDR3 region is CAAQGLNTGELFF. CDR3 bases: TGTGCCGCACAGGGGTTGAACACCGGGGAGCTGTTTTTT. The gene calls are TRBV24-1 and TRBJ2-2; TRBD1 agrees at 7 bases. Germline V gene sequence: CDR1 KGHDR, CDR2 SFDVKD. V was pared by 12 bases and J by 1 base, with 4 bases of the junction left unmatched. This CDR3 comprises 13 residues.

The chain carries TRBV18 and TRBJ2-1; perhaps TRBD2 as D (5 bases). The CDR3 is 15 residues long. The germline V gene encodes CDR1 KGHSH and CDR2 LQKENI. V was trimmed by 2 bases and J by 4 bases, leaving 12 bases between them. In nucleotides, the CDR3 is TGTGCCAGCTCACCATCTAGCCCACCTTACAATGAGCAGTTCTTC. Protein product: CASSPSSPPYNEQFF.

This sequence joins TRBV7-2 and TRBJ2-1, with D maybe TRBD2 (5 bases). Trimming removed 4 bases at V and 2 bases at J, with 9 bases between. CDR1 is SGHTA, CDR2 FQGNSA, per germline. The CDR3 runs 14 residues. The CDR3 DNA reads TGTGCCAGCAGCTCCGGGGTGACCTACAATGAGCAGTTCTTC. Amino acids: CASSSGVTYNEQFF.

This chain uses TRBV20-1 with TRBJ2-1; possibly TRBD1 for D (6 bases). Germline V gene data show CDR1 as DFQATT and CDR2 as SNEGSKA (reference sequence). V was cut by 2 bases and J by 7 bases, with 6 bases left in between. The CDR3 sequence is 11 residues long. The DNA for the CDR3 is TGCAGTGCTAGACAGGGGAATGAGCAGTTCTTC. It encodes CSARQGNEQFF.